The next 15 T cell receptor beta chains were all read from a single sample in a study of cytomegalovirus exposure and HLA in healthy donors. Vbeta (60) and Jbeta (13) primers were used in the PCR. Clones were read by immunoSEQ multiplex PCR, and TCRdb kept only the in-frame ones, dropping some. The table has under 250,000 clones, around 80% seen once. Sequencing used PBMCs. These receptors were obtained from a male donor in good health and CMV-seronegative.

The V gene is TRBV6-1, the J gene TRBJ1-4; maybe TRBD1 (6 bases). This CDR3 contains 15 residues. Germline V gene data show CDR1 as MNHNS and CDR2 as SASEGT. Trimming removed 1 base at V and 16 bases at J, with 22 bases between. For the CDR3, the DNA is TGTGCCAGCAGTGAAGGTACAGGGACACGGTCGGTGGGGTTTTTT. It yields the protein CASSEGTGTRSVGFF.

This clone came up a few times. The genes are TRBV5-1 and TRBJ2-7; 8 bases are a match to TRBD1. Per germline, CDR1 SGHRS and CDR2 YFSETQ. The CDR3 runs to 14 residues. The ends lost 3 bases at V and 0 bases at J; junction bases unmatched: 2. Written as DNA, the CDR3 is TGCGCCAGCAGCTGGACAGGGACCTCCTACGAGCAGTACTTC. Its protein is CASSWTGTSYEQYF.

The J gene is TRBJ2-1, the V gene TRBV7-9; 9 bases are shared with TRBD2. This CDR3 is built from 15 residues. The germline CDR1 and CDR2 sequences are SEHNR and FQNEAQ (reference sequence). V shed 1 base, J shed 9 bases, and the junction held 7 bases outside the gene matches. Written as DNA, the CDR3 is TGTGCCAGCAGCTTAGTCGCTAGCGGGGCGGGTGAGCAGTTCTTC. Protein product: CASSLVASGAGEQFF.

The chain recombines TRBV29-1 with TRBJ2-3, with D possibly being TRBD1 (5 bases). Germline V gives CDR1 SQVTM, CDR2 ANQGSEA. This CDR3 has 14 residues. V was trimmed by 7 bases and J by 6 bases, leaving 20 bases between them. CDR3 loop: CSAEDIPTPDTQYF. The CDR3 coding sequence is TGCAGCGCTGAGGACATTCCAACCCCCGATACGCAGTATTTT.

The rearrangement links TRBV6-6 to TRBJ2-2, with D perhaps matching TRBD1 (6 bases). The CDR3 contains 13 residues. Germline V lookup: CDR1 MNHNY, CDR2 SVGAGI (reference sequence). V was shortened by 8 bases and J by 0 bases, with 7 bases between the two germline ends. CDR3 coding DNA: TGTGCCAGCGGGACAACGAACACCGGGGAGCTGTTTTTT. Protein: CASGTTNTGELFF.

The V and J genes are TRBV6-5 and TRBJ2-7; 9 bases match TRBD1. J lost 2 bases, V lost 6 bases, and 8 bases had no gene match. Per germline, CDR1 MNHEY and CDR2 SVGAGI. This CDR3 has 15 amino acids. The CDR3: CASRRSGQGTYEQYF. DNA for the CDR3: TGTGCCAGCAGACGGTCGGGACAGGGAACCTACGAGCAGTACTTC.

The chain joins TRBV29-1 to TRBJ2-1; 9 nucleotides align to TRBD2. Germline V gene sequence: CDR1 SQVTM, CDR2 ANQGSEA. CDR3 length equals 13 residues. V shed 6 bases, J shed 9 bases, and the junction held 9 bases outside the gene matches. The CDR3, as DNA: TGCAGCGTCCCGGGACTAGCTGTACGTGAGCAGTTCTTC. The encoded protein is CSVPGLAVREQFF.

This clone was counted between two and nine times. This chain connects TRBV28 to TRBJ2-5; TRBD1 agrees at 9 bases. Germline-derived CDR1 and CDR2 are MDHEN and SYDVKM. The CDR3 totals 13 residues. The ends lost 4 bases at V and 5 bases at J; junction bases unmatched: 2. CDR3 sequence (DNA): TGTGCCAGCAGTTCAGGGACAGGGGAGACCCAGTACTTC. This sequence encodes CASSSGTGETQYF. The full variable domain, its missing parts supplied by reference TRBV28 and TRBJ2-5, is DVKVTQSSRYLVKRTGEKVFLECVQDMDHENMFWYRQDPGLGLRLIYFSYDVKMKEKGDIPEGYSVSREKKERFSLILESASTNQTSMYLCASSSGTGETQYFGPGTRLLVL.

This chain joins TRBV7-8 and TRBJ2-7, with D possibly TRBD1 on 6 matching bases. With 2 bases removed from V and 0 bases from J, the gap between germline ends came to 14 bases. CDR1 and CDR2 from the germline V gene are SGHVS and FQNEAQ. The CDR3 consists of 16 residues. The CDR3: CASSLPENRDSYEQYF. The CDR3 nucleotides are TGTGCCAGCAGCTTACCAGAGAACAGGGACTCCTACGAGCAGTACTTC.

The chain recombines TRBV6-5 with TRBJ2-1; 11 nucleotides align to TRBD2. The CDR3 totals 15 residues. The junction had 4 bases not matched to a gene; V was cut back by 6 bases and J by 3 bases. Germline V gene data show CDR1 as MNHEY and CDR2 as SVGAGI. The CDR3: CASRPGTSGYNEQFF. The CDR3 region has the DNA TGTGCCAGCAGACCCGGGACTAGCGGCTACAATGAGCAGTTCTTC.

The chain has TRBV28 and TRBJ2-1; 16 positions agree with TRBD2. CDR3 size: 19 residues. Germline trimming cut 6 bases from V and 0 bases from J; bases unmatched to any gene: 8. From germline, CDR1 is MDHEN and CDR2 SYDVKM. CDR3 amino acids: CASSPSGLAGGASYNEQFF. CDR3 nucleotides: TGTGCCAGCAGCCCCTCGGGACTAGCGGGGGGGGCCTCCTACAATGAGCAGTTCTTC.

The table lists this clone with a count of one. The chain links TRBV7-9 to TRBJ2-5; the match to TRBD1 covers 7 bases. The J call could be wrong; TRBJ2-7 is a better fit for the DNA end. The germline gives CDR1 SEHNR, CDR2 FQNEAQ (reference sequence). This CDR3 is 13 amino acids long. The chain's CDR3 is CASSPGQHYEQYF. The CDR3 DNA reads TGTGCCAGCAGCCCGGGACAGCATTACGAGCAGTACTTC.

This chain joins TRBV7-9 and TRBJ1-5, with D unclear. There are 13 residues in the CDR3. Germline lookup yields CDR1 SEHNR and CDR2 FQNEAQ (reference sequence). V lost 2 bases, J lost 5 bases, and 7 bases lay in between. As DNA, the CDR3 is TGTGCCAGCAGCTTAACCCAGTATCAGCCCCAGCATTTT. It translates to CASSLTQYQPQHF.

This sequence joins TRBV9 and TRBJ1-3, with D tentatively TRBD1 (5 bases). The CDR3 has 15 amino acids. Trimming cost V 0 bases and J 8 bases, with 15 bases left between them. The germline CDR1 and CDR2 sequences are SGDLS and YYNGEE. The DNA for the CDR3 is TGTGCCAGCAGCGTAGGCCAGGGCCGTCAGGACACCATATATTTT. This encodes CASSVGQGRQDTIYF.

The chain uses TRBV28 and TRBJ1-2; D is undetermined. Germline CDR1 and CDR2: MDHEN and SYDVKM. With 10 bases removed from V and 8 bases from J, the gap between germline ends came to 29 bases. The CDR3 is made up of 16 amino acids. DNA for the CDR3: TGTGCCATCCTACAAACTTTAGGTACGGACTTTACGGGCTACACCTTC. This translates into CAILQTLGTDFTGYTF.